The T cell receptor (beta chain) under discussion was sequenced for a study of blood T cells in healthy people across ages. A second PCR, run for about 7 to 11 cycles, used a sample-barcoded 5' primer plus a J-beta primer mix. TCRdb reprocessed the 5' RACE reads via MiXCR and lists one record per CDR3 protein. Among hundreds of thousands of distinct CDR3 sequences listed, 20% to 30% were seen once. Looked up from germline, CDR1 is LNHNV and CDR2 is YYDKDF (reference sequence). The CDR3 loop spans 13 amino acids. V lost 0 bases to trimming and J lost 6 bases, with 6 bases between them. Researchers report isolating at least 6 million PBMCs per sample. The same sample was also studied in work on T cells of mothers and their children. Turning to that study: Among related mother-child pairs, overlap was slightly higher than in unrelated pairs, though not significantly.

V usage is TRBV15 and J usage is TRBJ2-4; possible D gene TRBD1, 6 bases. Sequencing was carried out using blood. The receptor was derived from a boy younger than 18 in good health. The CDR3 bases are TGTGCCACCAGCAGAGAGGGGGCAAACATTCAGTACTTC. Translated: CATSREGANIQYF.